The present entry profiles one TCR beta chain with its context. Antigen unknown. Per germline, CDR1 SGHRS and CDR2 YFSETQ. The CDR3 extends over 13 amino acids. V was clipped by 0 bases and J by 10 bases; unmatched bases: 6. Primers for the PCR totalled 60 Vbeta and 13 Jbeta. Clones were read by immunoSEQ multiplex PCR, and TCRdb kept only the in-frame ones, dropping some. The sample lists 80,000 to 100,000 clones; over 75% were seen once. These data belong to a study of cytomegalovirus exposure and HLA in healthy donors. Study results and limitations: While the bulk of TCR sequences proved rare, some public TCRs turned up in many donors. Later genetic work tied a missense DCLRE1C variant to beta-chain V and J trimming. An assumption of roughly uniform sequencing depth across donors underlay the presence/absence analyses.

Sequencing was carried out using PBMCs. This receptor was identified in a man between 40 and 49 years old in good health and CMV-seropositive. The gene calls are TRBV5-1 and TRBJ1-2; the match to TRBD1 covers 7 bases. The CDR3 region has the DNA TGCGCCAGCAGCTTGGTGACAGGGACCGACTACACCTTC. Translated: CASSLVTGTDYTF.